This T cell receptor beta chain was recorded in a study of cytomegalovirus exposure and HLA in healthy donors. TCRdb's table, derived via immunoSEQ multiplex PCR, lists solely in-frame clones and lacks some. This sample has about 140,000 clones, with approximately 88% found just once. The sample comprised PBMCs. The clonotype was recovered from a man younger than 35 in good health and CMV-seropositive.

CDR3 amino acids: CASSLSGEQFF. CDR3 nucleotides: TGTGCCAGCAGCTTGTCGGGTGAGCAGTTCTTC. The chain couples TRBV11-1 to TRBJ2-1; D ambiguous. The CDR3 extends over 11 amino acids. Per germline, CDR1 SGHAT and CDR2 FQDESV (reference sequence). The germline V and J ends were trimmed by 3 bases and 9 bases, with 6 bases remaining between them.